The 9 T cell receptor beta chains presented below share a single source sample, sequenced in a study of T-cell reconstitution after alpha-beta-depleted transplantation in children. Construction of the TCRbeta library involved unique molecular identifiers. From the PCR reads, TCRdb called clonotypes with MiXCR, one entry per CDR3 protein. The table lists hundreds of thousands of distinct CDR3 sequences, roughly 11% of them singletons. The input for sequencing was peripheral blood, taken 180 days after TCRalphabeta/CD19-depleted stem cell transplant. All receptors derive from a male patient between 2 and 15 years old who had a stem cell transplant for chronic granulomatous disease, so the T cells may come from the graft donor.

This clonotype was found many times. This chain joins TRBV10-3 and TRBJ2-2, with D unresolved. Germline V gene lookup returns CDR1 ENHRY and CDR2 SYGVKD. This CDR3 comprises 14 residues. Deletions cut 5 bases from V and 1 base from J, with 8 bases between. CDR3 region: CAISPWGNTGELFF. CDR3 in DNA: TGTGCCATCAGTCCCTGGGGGAACACCGGGGAGCTGTTTTTT.

On this clonotype: The junction departs from germline at one end; a sequencing error may be responsible. The DNA for the CDR3 is TGTGCCAGCACCAACCAAAAAGGGGGGGGGAATGGGCAGTTCTTC. Translated, it gives CASTNQKGGGNGQFF. The J gene is TRBJ2-1, the V gene TRBV6-2 or TRBV6-3; possible D gene TRBD2, 7 bases. The CDR3 sequence is 15 residues long. Germline CDR1 MNHEY, CDR2 SVGEGT.

The sample holds many counts of this clonotype. V and J are TRBV6-5 and TRBJ2-7, with no clear D. The V gene's germline CDR1 is MNHEY and CDR2 SVGAGI. Trimming removed 0 bases from V and 3 bases from J, with 9 bases in between. CDR3 length: 14 residues. CDR3 sequence (DNA): TGTGCCAGCAGTTACTCGGACGGATACTACGAGCAGTACTTC. Protein product: CASSYSDGYYEQYF.

This clonotype was recorded at least ten times. In DNA form, the CDR3 reads TGTGCCAGCAGCTTAGTAGACGGAAATAATTCACCCCTCCACTTT. Translation: CASSLVDGNNSPLHF. The chain has TRBV7-6 and TRBJ1-6; D is ambiguous. CDR3 length: 15 amino acids. Germline assignment: CDR1 SGHVS and CDR2 FNYEAQ. The ends were cut back, 1 base at V and 5 bases at J, with 9 bases in the middle.

This clonotype was seen repeatedly, ten times or more. The chain has TRBV5-1 and TRBJ2-1; D is unclear. The length of the CDR3 is 12 residues. Germline CDR1 SGHRS, CDR2 YFSETQ. V was pared by 2 bases and J by 6 bases, with 6 bases between. CDR3 nucleotide sequence: TGCGCCAGCAGCTTTTTCCTCAATGAGCAGTTCTTC. This codes for CASSFFLNEQFF.

Many counts were recorded for this clonotype. The chain has TRBV3-1 and TRBJ2-4; 8 nucleotides align to TRBD2. The CDR3 loop spans 16 amino acids. The J segment lost 1 base and the V segment lost 2 bases, leaving 4 bases of the junction unmatched. Looked up from germline, CDR1 is LGHDT and CDR2 is YNNKEL (reference sequence). CDR3 nucleotides: TGTGCCAGCAGCCAATGGAAGCGGGAGGCCAAAAACATTCAGTACTTC. Translating it yields CASSQWKREAKNIQYF.

This clonotype was recorded many times. The rearrangement joins TRBV5-1 to TRBJ2-1; tentatively, D is TRBD1 (5 bases). The germline V gene has CDR1 SGHRS and CDR2 YFSETQ. The V end lost 2 bases, the J end lost 0 bases, and 12 bases lay between the germline ends. This CDR3 region has 16 residues. CDR3 bases: TGCGCCAGCAGCTTAGGCAGCAGGGCCTCCTACAATGAGCAGTTCTTC. It specifies CASSLGSRASYNEQFF.

This clonotype was observed at least ten times. The J gene is TRBJ2-1, the V gene TRBV11-2; no clear D gene. Germline CDR1 SGHAT, CDR2 FQNNGV. There are 13 residues in the CDR3. V was shortened by 4 bases and J by 4 bases, with 8 bases between the two germline ends. The CDR3 DNA is TGTGCCAGCAGCTCCGTTAAATACAATGAGCAGTTCTTC. It codes for CASSSVKYNEQFF.

This clonotype has a count of ten or more. This chain links TRBV12-3 or TRBV12-4 with TRBJ2-2, with a weak D call TRBD2 (7 bases). V was pared by 7 bases and J by 3 bases, with 24 bases between. CDR3 length equals 18 residues. The CDR3 protein is CASILRLSGGRYTGELFF. The CDR3 region has the DNA TGTGCCAGCATCTTGAGACTATCGGGGGGCCGGTACACCGGGGAGCTGTTTTTT.